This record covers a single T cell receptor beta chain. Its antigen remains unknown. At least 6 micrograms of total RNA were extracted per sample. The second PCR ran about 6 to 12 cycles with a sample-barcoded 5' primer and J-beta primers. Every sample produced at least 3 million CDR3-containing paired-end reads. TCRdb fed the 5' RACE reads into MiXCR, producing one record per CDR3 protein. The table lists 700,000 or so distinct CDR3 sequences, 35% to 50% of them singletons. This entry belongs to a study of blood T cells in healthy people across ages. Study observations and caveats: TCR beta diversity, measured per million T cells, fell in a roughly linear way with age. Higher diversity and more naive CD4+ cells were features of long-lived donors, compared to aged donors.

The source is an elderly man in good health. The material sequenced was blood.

The CDR3 protein is CASSESGRVQETQYF. The CDR3 coding sequence is TGTGCCAGCAGTGAAAGTGGTAGAGTTCAAGAGACCCAGTACTTC. The chain employs TRBV6-1 and TRBJ2-5; D unclear. The CDR3 covers 15 residues. Germline V lookup: CDR1 MNHNS, CDR2 SASEGT. Trimming removed 2 bases at V and 2 bases at J, with 12 bases between.